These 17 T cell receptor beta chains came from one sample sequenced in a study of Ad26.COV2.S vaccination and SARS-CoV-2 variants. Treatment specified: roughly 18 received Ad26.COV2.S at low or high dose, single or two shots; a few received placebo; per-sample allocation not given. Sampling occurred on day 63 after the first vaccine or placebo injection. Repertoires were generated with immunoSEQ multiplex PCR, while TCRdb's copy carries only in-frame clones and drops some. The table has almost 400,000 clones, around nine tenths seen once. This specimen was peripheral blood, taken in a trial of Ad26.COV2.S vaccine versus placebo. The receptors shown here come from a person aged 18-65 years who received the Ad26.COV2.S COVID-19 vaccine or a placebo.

This CDR3 is CASSLGAGGNEQFF. CDR3 nucleotide sequence: TGTGCCAGCAGCTTAGGGGCAGGGGGCAATGAGCAGTTCTTC. V usage is TRBV7-9 and J usage is TRBJ2-1; 7 nucleotides agree with TRBD1. CDR3 size: 14 residues. CDR1 and CDR2 (germline): SEHNR, FQNEAQ (reference sequence). With 1 base clipped from V and 6 bases from J, the junction kept 3 bases outside the gene matches. Supplemented by reference TRBV7-9 and TRBJ2-1, the full variable domain reads DTGVSQNPRHKITKRGQNVTFRCDPISEHNRLYWYRQTLGQGPEFLTYFQNEAQLEKSRLLSDRFSAERPKGSFSTLEIQRTEQGDSAMYLCASSLGAGGNEQFFGPGTRLTVL.

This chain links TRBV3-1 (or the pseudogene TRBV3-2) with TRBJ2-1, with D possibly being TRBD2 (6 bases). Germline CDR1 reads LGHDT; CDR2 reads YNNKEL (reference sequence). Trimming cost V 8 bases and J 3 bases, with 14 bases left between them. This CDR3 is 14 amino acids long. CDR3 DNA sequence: TGTGCCAGCGCGAGGCGGGGAGTCTACAATGAGCAGTTCTTC. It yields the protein CASARRGVYNEQFF.

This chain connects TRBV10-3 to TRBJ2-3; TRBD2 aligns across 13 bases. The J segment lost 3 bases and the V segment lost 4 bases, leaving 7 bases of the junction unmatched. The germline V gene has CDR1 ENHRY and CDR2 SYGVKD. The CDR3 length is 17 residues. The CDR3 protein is CAISAGTSGKRTDTQYF. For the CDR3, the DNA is TGTGCCATCAGTGCAGGGACTAGCGGGAAAAGGACAGATACGCAGTATTTT.

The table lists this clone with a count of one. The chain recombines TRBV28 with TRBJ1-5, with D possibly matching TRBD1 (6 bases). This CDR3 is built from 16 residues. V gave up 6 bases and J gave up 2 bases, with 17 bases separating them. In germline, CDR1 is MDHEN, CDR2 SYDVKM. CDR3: CASSPETGFGNQPQHF. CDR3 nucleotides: TGTGCCAGCAGCCCAGAAACAGGGTTTGGCAATCAGCCCCAGCATTTT.

In DNA, the CDR3 is TGCGCCAGCAGAATGCGGAGGGCCTTACCAGGGGATGAGCAGTTCTTC. Protein: CASRMRRALPGDEQFF. The V and J genes are TRBV5-1 and TRBJ2-1, with D tentatively TRBD1 or TRBD2 (6 bases each). CDR1 and CDR2 from the germline V gene are SGHRS and YFSETQ. This CDR3 has 16 residues. Trimming took off 5 bases at V and 8 bases at J, with 23 bases between the two ends.

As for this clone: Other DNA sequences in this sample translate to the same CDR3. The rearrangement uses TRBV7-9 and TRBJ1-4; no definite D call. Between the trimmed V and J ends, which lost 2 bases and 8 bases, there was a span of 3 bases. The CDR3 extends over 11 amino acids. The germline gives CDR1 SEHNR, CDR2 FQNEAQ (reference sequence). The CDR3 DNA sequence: TGTGCCAGCAGCTTAAACGAAAAACTGTTTTTT. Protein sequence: CASSLNEKLFF.

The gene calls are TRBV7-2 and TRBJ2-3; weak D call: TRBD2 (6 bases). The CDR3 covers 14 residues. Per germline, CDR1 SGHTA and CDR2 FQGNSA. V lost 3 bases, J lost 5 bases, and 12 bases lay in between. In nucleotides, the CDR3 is TGTGCCAGCAGCTTTGGAGGGCGCAAAGATACGCAGTATTTT. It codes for CASSFGGRKDTQYF.

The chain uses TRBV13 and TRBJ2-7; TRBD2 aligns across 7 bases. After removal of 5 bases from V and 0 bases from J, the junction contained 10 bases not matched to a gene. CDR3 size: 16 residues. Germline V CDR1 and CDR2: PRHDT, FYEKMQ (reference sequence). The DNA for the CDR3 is TGTGCCAGCAGCATCAACCTAGCGGAGAGCTCCTACGAGCAGTACTTC. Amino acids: CASSINLAESSYEQYF.

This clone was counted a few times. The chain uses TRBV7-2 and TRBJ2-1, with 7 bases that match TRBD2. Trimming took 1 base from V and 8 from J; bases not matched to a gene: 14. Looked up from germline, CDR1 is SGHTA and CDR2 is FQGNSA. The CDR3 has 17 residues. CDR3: CASSLDRAGASLDEQFF. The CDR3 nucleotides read TGTGCCAGCAGCTTAGATCGGGCGGGAGCCTCCCTGGATGAGCAGTTCTTC.

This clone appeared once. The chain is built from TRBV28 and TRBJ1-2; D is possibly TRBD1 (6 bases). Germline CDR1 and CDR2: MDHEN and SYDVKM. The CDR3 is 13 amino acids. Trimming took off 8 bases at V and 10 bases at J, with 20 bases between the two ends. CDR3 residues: CASGGDSPLLYTF. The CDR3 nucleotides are TGTGCCAGCGGGGGCGACAGCCCTTTACTCTACACCTTC.

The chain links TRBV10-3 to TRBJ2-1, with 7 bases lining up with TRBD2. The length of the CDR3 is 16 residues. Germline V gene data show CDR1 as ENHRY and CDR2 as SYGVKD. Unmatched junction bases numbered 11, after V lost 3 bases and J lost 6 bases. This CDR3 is CAISDPGAGEGNEQFF. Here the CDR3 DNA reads TGTGCCATCAGTGACCCTGGTGCGGGAGAAGGCAATGAGCAGTTCTTC.

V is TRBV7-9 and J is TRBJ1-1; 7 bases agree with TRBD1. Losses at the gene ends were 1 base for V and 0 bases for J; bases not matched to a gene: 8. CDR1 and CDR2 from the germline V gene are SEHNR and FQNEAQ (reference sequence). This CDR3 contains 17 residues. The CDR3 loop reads CASSLDRGGFMNTEAFF. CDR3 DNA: TGTGCCAGCAGCTTAGACAGGGGAGGGTTTATGAACACTGAAGCTTTCTTT.

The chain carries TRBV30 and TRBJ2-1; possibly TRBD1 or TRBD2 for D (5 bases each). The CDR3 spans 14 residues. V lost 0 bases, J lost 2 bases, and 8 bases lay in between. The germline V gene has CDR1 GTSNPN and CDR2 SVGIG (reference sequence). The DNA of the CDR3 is TGTGCCTGGAGTGTACGGGACCCCTACAATGAGCAGTTCTTC. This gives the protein CAWSVRDPYNEQFF.

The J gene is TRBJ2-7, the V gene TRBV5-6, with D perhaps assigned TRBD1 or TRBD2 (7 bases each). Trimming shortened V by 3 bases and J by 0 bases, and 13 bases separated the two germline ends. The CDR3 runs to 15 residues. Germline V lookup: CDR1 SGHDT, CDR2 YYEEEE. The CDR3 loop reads CASSWGGTASYEQYF. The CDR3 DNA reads TGTGCCAGCAGCTGGGGAGGGACAGCCTCCTACGAGCAGTACTTC.

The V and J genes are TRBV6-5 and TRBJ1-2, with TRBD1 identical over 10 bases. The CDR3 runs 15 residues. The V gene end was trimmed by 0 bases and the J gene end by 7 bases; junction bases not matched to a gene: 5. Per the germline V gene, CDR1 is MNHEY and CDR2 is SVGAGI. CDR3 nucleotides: TGTGCCAGCAGTTACTCTGGGACAGGGGCGGGTGGCTACACCTTC. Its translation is CASSYSGTGAGGYTF.

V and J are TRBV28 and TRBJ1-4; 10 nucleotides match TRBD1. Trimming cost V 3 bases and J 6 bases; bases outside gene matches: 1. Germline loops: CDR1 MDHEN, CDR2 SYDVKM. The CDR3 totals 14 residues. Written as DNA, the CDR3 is TGTGCCAGCAGTTTGACAGGGGGCTATGAAAAACTGTTTTTT. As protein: CASSLTGGYEKLFF. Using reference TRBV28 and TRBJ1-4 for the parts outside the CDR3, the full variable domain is DVKVTQSSRYLVKRTGEKVFLECVQDMDHENMFWYRQDPGLGLRLIYFSYDVKMKEKGDIPEGYSVSREKKERFSLILESASTNQTSMYLCASSLTGGYEKLFFGSGTQLSVL.

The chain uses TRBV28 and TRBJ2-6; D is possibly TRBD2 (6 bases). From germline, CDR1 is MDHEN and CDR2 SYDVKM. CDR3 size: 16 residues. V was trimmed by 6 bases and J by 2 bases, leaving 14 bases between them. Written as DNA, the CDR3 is TGTGCCAGCAGCCAACCGGGGAGGACTGGGGCCAACGTCCTGACTTTC. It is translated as CASSQPGRTGANVLTF.